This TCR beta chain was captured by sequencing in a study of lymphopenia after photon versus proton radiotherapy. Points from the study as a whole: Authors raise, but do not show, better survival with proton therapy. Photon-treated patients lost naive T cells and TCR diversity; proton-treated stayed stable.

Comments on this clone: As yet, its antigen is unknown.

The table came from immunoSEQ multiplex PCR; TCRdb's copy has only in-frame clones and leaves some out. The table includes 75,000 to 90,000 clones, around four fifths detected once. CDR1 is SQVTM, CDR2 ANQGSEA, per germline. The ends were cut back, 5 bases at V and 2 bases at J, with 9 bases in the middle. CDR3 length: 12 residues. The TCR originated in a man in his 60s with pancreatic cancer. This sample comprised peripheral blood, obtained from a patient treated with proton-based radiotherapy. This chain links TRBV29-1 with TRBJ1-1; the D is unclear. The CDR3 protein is CSVLTLNTEAFF. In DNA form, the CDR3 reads TGCAGCGTTTTGACCCTAAACACTGAAGCTTTCTTT.